The rows below give T cell receptor beta chains drawn from one sample of a study of response to subunit inactivated influenza vaccine. TCRdb re-called the RT-PCR reads through MiXCR, storing one row per CDR3 protein. Among about 540,000 distinct CDR3 sequences listed, about 15% were seen once. Source: PBMCs from blood, taken less than 13 days after vaccination. The receptors were gathered from a man aged 45 to 65 who received an inactivated influenza vaccine. Each CDR3 is given with its conserved first and last residue. D genes are given only for firm matches. Expanded clones are given a class, and other clones once, few, many or no size at all.

TRBV4-2	15	NA	TRBD2	TRBJ2-1	CASSPGLEPYNEQFF	TGTGCCAGCAGCCCCGGACTAGAACCCTACAATGAGCAGTTCTTC
TRBV15	16	NA	TRBD1	TRBJ1-4	CATSRRRDRDDEKLFF	TGTGCCACCAGCAGACGCCGGGACAGGGACGACGAAAAACTGTTTTTT
TRBV4-1	17	many	TRBD1	TRBJ1-6	CASSQAPTGADNSPLHF	TGCGCCAGCAGCCAAGCCCCGACAGGGGCGGATAATTCACCCCTCCACTTT
TRBV5-1	13	many	NA	TRBJ1-1	CASSPGPNTEAFF	TGCGCCAGCAGTCCCGGGCCGAACACTGAAGCTTTCTTT
TRBV10-1	11	NA	NA	TRBJ2-1	CASSWNNEQFF	TGCGCCAGCAGTTGGAACAATGAGCAGTTCTTC
TRBV5-1	14	few	NA	TRBJ2-1	CASSSLPGVDEQFF	TGCGCCAGCAGCTCACTCCCCGGGGTCGATGAGCAGTTCTTC
TRBV6-7	14	NA	NA	TRBJ2-7	CASSYSNRDYEQYF	TGTGCCAGCAGTTACTCGAACAGGGACTACGAGCAGTACTTC
TRBV6-1	16	few	TRBD2	TRBJ2-7	CASSRLAGGKVYEQYF	TGTGCCAGCAGTCGACTAGCGGGAGGTAAAGTGTACGAGCAGTACTTC
TRBV20-1	13	NA	NA	TRBJ2-1	CSAQQLAYNEQFF	TGCAGTGCGCAACAGTTGGCGTACAATGAGCAGTTCTTC
TRBV4-2	16	few	NA	TRBJ2-2	CASSQFSGGAAGELFF	TGTGCCAGCAGCCAATTTAGCGGAGGTGCGGCCGGGGAGCTGTTTTTT
TRBV20-1	13	NA	NA	TRBJ1-1	CSAREQEVTEAFF	TGCAGTGCTAGGGAACAGGAAGTCACTGAAGCTTTCTTT
TRBV7-9	17	few	TRBD1	TRBJ1-3	CASSLNRTGGSRNTIYF	TGTGCCAGCAGCCTAAACCGGACAGGGGGTTCGAGAAACACCATATATTTT
TRBV7-9	11	NA	NA	TRBJ1-2	CASSSSIGYTF	TGTGCCAGCAGCTCCTCCATTGGCTACACCTTC
TRBV29-1	13	many	TRBD1	TRBJ1-1	CSVGTGPSTEAFF	TGCAGCGTGGGGACAGGGCCCAGCACTGAAGCTTTCTTT
TRBV4-2	15	NA	TRBD1	TRBJ2-7	CASSQEAGGRVEQYF	TGTGCCAGCAGCCAAGAGGCAGGGGGTCGGGTCGAGCAGTACTTC
TRBV5-1	16	few	TRBD1	TRBJ2-3	CASSLAGQGAGDTQYF	TGCGCCAGCAGCTTGGCCGGGCAGGGGGCTGGAGATACGCAGTATTTT
TRBV29-1	16	NA	TRBD2	TRBJ2-3	CSVDGLAGGNPDTQYF	TGCAGCGTTGATGGTTTGGCGGGAGGGAACCCAGATACGCAGTATTTT
TRBV20-1	12	NA	NA	TRBJ1-6	CSARDLRSPLHF	TGCAGTGCTAGAGATCTTCGTTCACCCCTCCACTTT
TRBV5-1	13	few	NA	TRBJ2-7	CASSVDRIYEQYF	TGCGCCAGCAGCGTCGACAGGATCTACGAGCAGTACTTC
TRBV20-1	17	few	NA	TRBJ2-6	CSARASGRSSGANVLTF	TGCAGTGCTAGAGCGTCAGGGAGAAGCTCTGGGGCCAACGTCCTGACTTTC
TRBV27	13	NA	NA	TRBJ2-7	CASSYGRYYEQYF	TGTGCCAGCAGTTATGGTCGCTACTACGAGCAGTACTTC
TRBV7-2	16	few	TRBD2	TRBJ2-1	CASSLEGRSGRFEQFF	TGTGCCAGCAGCTTAGAGGGACGGAGCGGGAGATTTGAGCAGTTCTTC
TRBV20-1	16	NA	TRBD1	TRBJ1-3	CSARDTQGATGNTIYF	TGCAGTGCTAGAGACACACAGGGGGCAACTGGAAACACCATATATTTT
TRBV6-2/TRBV6-3	15	NA	TRBD2	TRBJ2-7	CASQISGRRGYEQYF	TGTGCCAGCCAAATAAGCGGGAGAAGAGGTTACGAGCAGTACTTC
TRBV6-1	12	few	NA	TRBJ2-3	CASSESVDTQYF	TGTGCCAGCAGTGAATCGGTAGATACGCAGTATTTT
TRBV15	17	few	TRBD2	TRBJ2-2	CATSRLAGGPSTGELFF	TGTGCCACCAGCAGACTAGCGGGAGGGCCGAGTACCGGGGAGCTGTTTTTT
TRBV6-5	13	NA	NA	TRBJ1-5	CASSYGRHQPQHF	TGTGCCAGCAGTTATGGCAGACATCAGCCCCAGCATTTT
TRBV12-3/TRBV12-4	14	NA	NA	TRBJ1-1	CASNPGGGETEAFF	TGTGCCAGCAACCCTGGGGGGGGAGAGACTGAAGCTTTCTTT
TRBV9	16	NA	NA	TRBJ2-7	CASSVGVLRRAYEQYF	TGTGCCAGCAGCGTAGGAGTTTTGCGCAGAGCCTACGAGCAGTACTTC
TRBV14	20	many	NA	TRBJ2-2	CASSQFRRPLQGPNTGELFF	TGTGCCAGCAGCCAATTTCGTCGTCCATTGCAGGGACCGAACACCGGGGAGCTGTTTTTT
TRBV5-1	15	NA	NA	TRBJ2-3	CASSWAGDRSDTQYF	TGCGCCAGCAGCTGGGCAGGGGATCGGTCAGATACGCAGTATTTT
TRBV21-1	15	NA	NA	TRBJ2-5	CASSKVVGGRETQYF	TGTGCCAGCAGCAAGGTCGTGGGGGGCCGAGAGACCCAGTACTTC